This T cell receptor (beta chain) was identified during a study of shared clonotypes between healthy human individuals. Profiled with immunoSEQ multiplex PCR; TCRdb holds only in-frame clones, not every one. The sample lists about 2 million clones, around 96% occurring once. Only CD45RO-negative cells positively selected for CCR7 counted as naive CD8 cells, so terminally differentiated effector memory CD45RA+ cells were excluded. The TCR sequence derives from a man between 18 and 35 years old in good health. Specimen: naive CD8+ T cells sorted from blood.

This CDR3 is CASSPPTGYRSYEQYF. DNA of the CDR3: TGTGCCAGCTCACCACCGACAGGCTACCGCTCCTACGAGCAGTACTTC. The chain links TRBV18 to TRBJ2-7; D is perhaps TRBD1 (6 bases). CDR3 size: 16 residues. The V and J ends lost 0 bases and 0 bases respectively, with 12 bases between them. CDR1 and CDR2 from the germline V gene are KGHSH and LQKENI. The complete variable domain, with remaining parts taken from reference TRBV18 and TRBJ2-7, reads NAGVMQNPRHLVRRRGQEARLRCSPMKGHSHVYWYRQLPEEGLKFMVYLQKENIIDESGMPKERFSAEFPKEGPSILRIQQVVRGDSAAYFCASSPPTGYRSYEQYFGPGTRLTVT.